This T cell receptor (beta chain) originates from a study of T cell responses to AZD1222 COVID-19 vaccine. As for this clone: What it recognizes is unknown.

Doses given second, at about 4 or about 12 weeks, were pooled. Clones were sequenced by immunoSEQ multiplex PCR, and TCRdb holds only the in-frame ones, with some missing. The sample contains 95,000 to 100,000 clones, roughly 83% of which appear only once. Study-level results: Samples come after the peak T cell response, not at day 14. Nearly half of the spike-specific TCRs reportedly recognize variant regions that carry no mutations. Donors were mostly white British, more females; clonal diversity possibly underestimated.

The TCR comes from an adult who received the AZD1222 COVID-19 vaccine. The sequencing used peripheral blood, collected 28 days after the second AZD1222 dose.

The CDR3: CASSQGKGWTEAFF. CDR3 DNA: TGTGCCAGCAGCCAAGGGAAGGGTTGGACTGAAGCTTTCTTT. V usage is TRBV3-1 (or the pseudogene TRBV3-2) and J usage is TRBJ1-1; the D is unclear. In germline, CDR1 is LGHDT, CDR2 YNNKEL (reference sequence). The CDR3 length is 14 residues. V lost 1 base and J 5 bases, leaving 11 bases between the germline ends.